These 16 T cell receptor beta chains share one sample of origin, sequenced in a study of blood T cell repertoires in COVID-19. Data came from immunoSEQ multiplex PCR; TCRdb stores just in-frame clones and leaves some out. The repertoire holds 100,000 to 150,000 clones, with nearly 90% as singletons. Sequencing was performed on peripheral blood. The receptors here all came from a woman older than 75 with acute or convalescent COVID-19.

V is TRBV13 and J is TRBJ2-3; possible D gene TRBD2, 5 bases. The CDR3 covers 21 residues. V lost 2 bases and J lost 2, with 29 bases in between. The germline V gene encodes CDR1 PRHDT and CDR2 FYEKMQ (reference sequence). The CDR3 bases are TGTGCCAGCAGCTTAAGGGTCCTTTATAGCGAAAGATCCCACTCCACAGATACGCAGTATTTT. Amino acid sequence: CASSLRVLYSERSHSTDTQYF.

The chain carries TRBV20-1 and TRBJ2-2, with a weak D call TRBD1 (5 bases). Trimming took 6 bases from V and 6 from J, leaving 8 bases between them. Germline-derived CDR1 and CDR2 are DFQATT and SNEGSKA (reference sequence). The CDR3 extends over 11 amino acids. CDR3 residues: CSAYRSGELFF. The CDR3 coding sequence is TGCAGTGCATACAGGTCCGGGGAGCTGTTTTTT.

This chain links TRBV7-3 with TRBJ2-1; 9 nucleotides align to TRBD2. V was clipped by 4 bases and J by 4 bases; unmatched bases: 8. The CDR3 has 16 residues. CDR1 is SGHTA, CDR2 FQGTGA, per germline. DNA of the CDR3: TGTGCCAGCAGCTCGCTAGCTAGCGGGGCGTACAATGAGCAGTTCTTC. This sequence encodes CASSSLASGAYNEQFF.

This chain connects TRBV6-5 to TRBJ2-7, with D possibly TRBD2 on 5 matching bases. The V end was cut by 6 bases, the J end by 5 bases, with 17 bases between. The length of the CDR3 is 14 residues. Germline V gene lookup returns CDR1 MNHEY and CDR2 SVGAGI. The CDR3 nucleotides read TGTGCCAGCAGACTCTCCCGGGGTTTCGACGAGCAGTACTTC. Translation gives CASRLSRGFDEQYF.

V usage is TRBV19 and J usage is TRBJ1-6; 7 bases align to TRBD1. CDR1 LNHDA and CDR2 SQIVND come from the germline V gene (reference sequence). Trimming at V came to 2 bases and at J to 7 bases, leaving 8 bases not matched to a gene. This CDR3 region has 16 residues. In DNA, the CDR3 is TGTGCCAGTAGTATAATGTGGGGACAGCCAAATTCACCCCTCCACTTT. Translating it yields CASSIMWGQPNSPLHF.

The chain has TRBV25-1 and TRBJ2-7, with D possibly being TRBD2 (5 bases). V lost 4 bases and J 5 bases, leaving 21 bases between the germline ends. The CDR3 sequence is 16 residues long. Germline CDR1 and CDR2: MGHDK and SYGVNS. In nucleotides, the CDR3 is TGTGCCAGCAGTGCACCGGGGTATCGCTCAGCAGACGAGCAGTACTTC. The encoded protein is CASSAPGYRSADEQYF.

The chain combines TRBV24-1 with TRBJ2-1; 11 bases align to TRBD2. The J segment lost 2 bases and the V segment lost 5 bases, leaving 7 bases of the junction unmatched. The CDR3 sequence is 17 residues long. The germline V gene encodes CDR1 KGHDR and CDR2 SFDVKD. CDR3 nucleotides: TGTGCCACCAGTGGCCCCACTAGCGGGAGTACCTACAATGAGCAGTTCTTC. It translates to CATSGPTSGSTYNEQFF.

This chain links TRBV5-8 with TRBJ1-2; 7 bases map to TRBD1. V lost 6 bases, J lost 8 bases, and 7 bases stayed unmatched. CDR3 length: 12 residues. Germline CDR1 reads SGHTS; CDR2 reads YDEGEE. In nucleotides, the CDR3 is TGTGCCAGCACCAGGGGGGCCCGGGGCTACACCTTC. This gives the protein CASTRGARGYTF. Drawing the rest from reference TRBV5-8 and TRBJ1-2, the complete variable domain is EAGVTQSPTHLIKTRGQQATLRCSPISGHTSVYWYQQALGLGLQFLLWYDEGEERNRGNFPPRFSGRQFPNYSSELNVNALELEDSALYLCASTRGARGYTFGSGTRLTVV.

V and J are TRBV15 and TRBJ1-2; 7 bases fit TRBD1. From germline, CDR1 is LNHNV and CDR2 YYDKDF (reference sequence). Germline trimming cut 1 base from V and 4 bases from J; bases unmatched to any gene: 12. There are 17 residues in the CDR3. The CDR3 region has the DNA TGTGCCACCAGCAGAGGCCGGGACAGAATTGGTAGCTATGGCTACACCTTC. This codes for CATSRGRDRIGSYGYTF. Combining the CDR3 with reference TRBV15 and TRBJ1-2 gives the whole variable domain DAMVIQNPRYQVTQFGKPVTLSCSQTLNHNVMYWYQQKSSQAPKLLFHYYDKDFNNEADTPDNFQSRRPNTSFCFLDIRSPGLGDTAMYLCATSRGRDRIGSYGYTFGSGTRLTVV.

The CDR3 region is CASSVSRVAGANVLTF. The CDR3 DNA sequence: TGTGCCAGCAGCGTATCCCGGGTAGCTGGGGCCAACGTCCTGACTTTC. This chain connects TRBV9 to TRBJ2-6; D not certain. The CDR3 loop spans 16 amino acids. Trimming shortened V by 1 base and J by 2 bases, and 10 bases separated the two germline ends. The germline gives CDR1 SGDLS, CDR2 YYNGEE.

The V and J genes are TRBV19 and TRBJ2-1, with D tentatively TRBD1 (6 bases). The CDR3 runs to 15 residues. The V and J ends lost 4 bases and 0 bases respectively, with 10 bases between them. Germline-derived CDR1 and CDR2 are LNHDA and SQIVND (reference sequence). CDR3 protein: CASSTTGSSYNEQFF. The CDR3, as DNA: TGTGCCAGTAGTACAACAGGGAGCTCCTACAATGAGCAGTTCTTC.

This chain connects TRBV9 to TRBJ2-3; D may be TRBD1 (6 bases). The CDR3 spans 15 residues. Looked up from germline, CDR1 is SGDLS and CDR2 is YYNGEE. Trimming removed 4 bases at V and 4 bases at J, with 16 bases between. In DNA form, the CDR3 reads TGTGCCAGCAGCCTCTTCGGACAGCAGCCAGATACGCAGTATTTT. This codes for CASSLFGQQPDTQYF.

The chain has TRBV7-2 and TRBJ2-7; possible D gene TRBD1, 7 bases. The CDR3 is 15 amino acids. From germline, CDR1 is SGHTA and CDR2 FQGNSA. V was shortened by 1 base and J by 3 bases, with 13 bases between the two germline ends. CDR3 coding DNA: TGTGCCAGCAGCTTAGGCGGGACAGCCTTCTACGAGCAGTACTTC. Translation: CASSLGGTAFYEQYF.

The chain is built from TRBV7-9 and TRBJ2-3, with 10 bases fitting TRBD2. CDR1 and CDR2 (germline): SEHNR, FQNEAQ (reference sequence). The V segment lost 5 bases and the J segment 0 bases; nucleotides outside the gene matches: 11. The CDR3 runs to 18 residues. DNA for the CDR3: TGTGCCAGCAGCCCTGGGGGACTAGCGTGGTACAGCACAGATACGCAGTATTTT. It translates to CASSPGGLAWYSTDTQYF.

J is TRBJ2-5 and V is TRBV6-1; 14 bases match TRBD2. The CDR3 is made up of 18 amino acids. In germline, CDR1 is MNHNS, CDR2 SASEGT. V trimming: 3 bases; J trimming: 5 bases; junction bases outside the gene matches: 11. CDR3 sequence reads: CASSDASGLAGGTETQYF. The CDR3, as DNA: TGTGCCAGCAGTGATGCCTCCGGACTAGCGGGGGGTACGGAGACCCAGTACTTC.

The chain is built from TRBV5-1 and TRBJ2-7; TRBD1 might be the D (7 bases). Germline V gene sequence: CDR1 SGHRS, CDR2 YFSETQ. Trimming left V 4 bases short and J 2 bases short, with 13 bases between. The CDR3 covers 14 residues. CDR3 residues: CASSRGTVAYEQYF. In nucleotides, the CDR3 is TGCGCCAGCAGCCGGGGGACAGTTGCCTACGAGCAGTACTTC.